Each of the 30 T cell receptor beta chains below was sequenced from the same sample in a study of blood T cell repertoires in COVID-19. The protocol was immunoSEQ multiplex PCR, while the TCRdb copy is restricted to in-frame clones and leaves out a portion. The repertoire holds approximately 300,000 clones, with 90% as singletons. Sequencing was done on a sample of PBMCs or T cells enriched from blood (not recorded which). These receptor sequences come from a woman in her twenties or thirties who had been exposed to COVID-19.

This chain joins TRBV6-5 and TRBJ1-6; D is uncertain. The V end was cut by 3 bases, the J end by 5 bases, with 14 bases between. The CDR3 length is 16 residues. Germline CDR1 and CDR2: MNHEY and SVGAGI. The CDR3 nucleotides are TGTGCCAGCAGTTATAGACCCGGGGTTCATAATTCACCCCTCCACTTT. Amino acids: CASSYRPGVHNSPLHF.

The chain combines TRBV5-8 with TRBJ2-1; D ambiguous. Trimming removed 4 bases from V and 11 bases from J, with 7 bases in between. Looked up from germline, CDR1 is SGHTS and CDR2 is YDEGEE. The CDR3 sequence is 10 residues long. CDR3 in amino acids: CASSLLKQFF. The CDR3 DNA sequence: TGTGCCAGCAGCCTACTTAAGCAGTTCTTC.

The genes are TRBV6-5 and TRBJ1-4; 8 nucleotides agree with TRBD1. Unmatched junction bases numbered 2, after V lost 8 bases and J lost 3 bases. The germline V gene encodes CDR1 MNHEY and CDR2 SVGAGI. The CDR3 runs to 13 residues. CDR3 protein: CASRTGPNEKLFF. Here the CDR3 DNA reads TGTGCCAGCCGGACAGGGCCTAATGAAAAACTGTTTTTT.

The sample holds many counts of this clone. CDR3 sequence reads: CASSILAGGPLYNEQFF. CDR3 sequence (DNA): TGTGCCAGTAGTATCCTAGCGGGGGGGCCCCTCTACAATGAGCAGTTCTTC. This chain connects TRBV19 to TRBJ2-1, with 12 bases aligning to TRBD2. With 3 bases clipped from V and 3 bases from J, the junction kept 6 bases outside the gene matches. Germline V gene data show CDR1 as LNHDA and CDR2 as SQIVND (reference sequence). The CDR3 has 17 amino acids. The entire variable domain, with the rest obtained from reference TRBV19 and TRBJ2-1, is as follows: DGGITQSPKYLFRKEGQNVTLSCEQNLNHDAMYWYRQDPGQGLRLIYYSQIVNDFQKGDIAEGYSVSREKKESFPLTVTSAQKNPTAFYLCASSILAGGPLYNEQFFGPGTRLTVL.

The genes are TRBV5-6 and TRBJ2-1; 7 nucleotides line up with TRBD2. The germline V gene encodes CDR1 SGHDT and CDR2 YYEEEE. Losses at the gene ends were 0 bases for V and 9 bases for J; bases not matched to a gene: 9. This CDR3 region has 15 residues. The CDR3 nucleotides are TGTGCCAGCAGCTTGGAGAGGACTAGGCTCGGTGAGCAGTTCTTC. This codes for CASSLERTRLGEQFF.

This clone is a singleton in its sample. The rearrangement uses TRBV4-1 and TRBJ1-3; TRBD1 might be the D (6 bases). The CDR3 length is 14 residues. CDR1 MGHRA and CDR2 YSYEKL come from the germline V gene. The V gene lost 7 bases and the J gene lost 3 bases, with 13 bases spanning the gap. The CDR3 DNA is TGCGCCAGCAATTTCCCAGGGGATGGAAACACCATATATTTT. Amino acids: CASNFPGDGNTIYF.

The CDR3, as DNA: TGTGCCAGCAGCTTAGAACAGGGGTACACTGAAGCTTTCTTT. It codes for CASSLEQGYTEAFF. The chain combines TRBV7-9 with TRBJ1-1; 7 bases fit TRBD1. The germline V gene has CDR1 SEHNR and CDR2 FQNEAQ (reference sequence). The J segment lost 3 bases and the V segment lost 1 base, leaving 2 bases of the junction unmatched. This CDR3 contains 14 residues.

The chain carries TRBV4-1 and TRBJ1-2, with D perhaps matching TRBD1 (5 bases). The CDR3 covers 15 residues. V shed 2 bases and J shed 0 bases, with 10 bases lying between them. Germline values: CDR1 MGHRA, CDR2 YSYEKL. Here the CDR3 DNA reads TGCGCCAGCAGCCAATTACAGGTTGCTAACTATGGCTACACCTTC. Translating gives CASSQLQVANYGYTF.

The chain recombines TRBV19 with TRBJ1-5, with D possibly TRBD1 on 6 matching bases. The CDR3 totals 14 residues. CDR1 and CDR2 (germline): LNHDA, SQIVND (reference sequence). V was clipped by 6 bases and J by 1 base, with 10 bases between them. The CDR3 DNA follows: TGTGCCAGTAGCCCAGACAGGAGCAATCAGCCCCAGCATTTT. This codes for CASSPDRSNQPQHF.

The V gene is TRBV5-1, the J gene TRBJ1-6, with D perhaps matching TRBD1 (5 bases). Trimming removed 0 bases from V and 5 bases from J, with 6 bases in between. There are 14 residues in the CDR3. Germline CDR1 reads SGHRS; CDR2 reads YFSETQ. The CDR3 loop is CASSLVGDNSPLHF. The CDR3 DNA sequence: TGCGCCAGCAGCTTGGTAGGGGATAATTCACCCCTCCACTTT.

V usage is TRBV3-1 (or the pseudogene TRBV3-2) and J usage is TRBJ2-5; D is perhaps TRBD2 (5 bases). The ends were cut back, 4 bases at V and 2 bases at J, with 14 bases in the middle. CDR1 and CDR2 (germline): LGHDT, YNNKEL (reference sequence). The CDR3 loop spans 15 amino acids. CDR3 sequence reads: CASSPYRTFQETQYF. The CDR3 DNA reads as TGTGCCAGCAGCCCGTACCGGACTTTTCAAGAGACCCAGTACTTC.

V is TRBV4-1 and J is TRBJ1-6, with 7 bases fitting TRBD1. With V trimmed by 0 bases and J by 7 bases, 6 bases remained unmatched. The CDR3 has 16 amino acids. Germline CDR1 reads MGHRA; CDR2 reads YSYEKL. Written as DNA, the CDR3 is TGCGCCAGCAGCCAAGATCGTCGACAGGGAAATTCACCCCTCCACTTT. Its translation: CASSQDRRQGNSPLHF.

V is TRBV7-9 and J is TRBJ2-1, with 10 bases matching TRBD1. The V segment lost 2 bases and the J segment 7 bases; nucleotides outside the gene matches: 8. The germline gives CDR1 SEHNR, CDR2 FQNEAQ (reference sequence). This CDR3 is 16 amino acids long. The CDR3 protein is CASSLPGTGETNEQFF. CDR3 coding DNA: TGTGCCAGCAGCTTACCTGGGACAGGGGAGACTAATGAGCAGTTCTTC.

The J gene is TRBJ2-5, the V gene TRBV11-3, with 9 bases matching TRBD1. Germline V gene lookup returns CDR1 SGHNT and CDR2 YENEEA. This CDR3 comprises 15 residues. The J segment lost 5 bases and the V segment lost 5 bases, leaving 9 bases of the junction unmatched. Here the CDR3 reads CASSPGQGGSETQYF. In DNA form, the CDR3 reads TGTGCCAGCAGCCCGGGACAGGGCGGTTCGGAGACCCAGTACTTC.

The chain uses TRBV20-1 and TRBJ1-5, with 11 bases that match TRBD1. The germline CDR1 and CDR2 sequences are DFQATT and SNEGSKA (reference sequence). V lost 3 bases to trimming and J lost 7 bases; unmatched junction nucleotides: 5. The CDR3 is 14 amino acids. For the CDR3, the DNA is TGCAGTGCTAGTCCGGGACAGGGGGGACAGCCCCAGCATTTT. Translated: CSASPGQGGQPQHF.

The CDR3 sequence: CAISESDAKTGEQYF. The CDR3 nucleotides read TGTGCCATCAGTGAATCGGACGCCAAGACGGGAGAGCAGTACTTC. The chain has TRBV10-3 and TRBJ2-7, with D perhaps TRBD2 (5 bases). Trimming cost V 3 bases and J 7 bases, with 19 bases left between them. CDR3 length equals 15 residues. Germline V gives CDR1 ENHRY, CDR2 SYGVKD.

This chain joins TRBV11-2 and TRBJ2-7, with D perhaps TRBD1 (5 bases). Between the trimmed V and J ends, which lost 0 bases and 4 bases, there was a span of 10 bases. CDR1 SGHAT and CDR2 FQNNGV come from the germline V gene. The CDR3 loop spans 14 amino acids. CDR3 coding DNA: TGTGCCAGCAGCTTAGAGTCAGGGCCATACGAGCAGTACTTC. Its protein product is CASSLESGPYEQYF.

The genes are TRBV7-3 and TRBJ2-7; 7 nucleotides match TRBD2. The V and J ends lost 3 bases and 0 bases, in that order; junction bases with no gene match: 14. Germline V CDR1 and CDR2: SGHTA, FQGTGA. This CDR3 is built from 18 residues. CDR3 sequence: CASSLNRSGTSASYEQYF. CDR3 in DNA: TGTGCCAGCAGCTTGAATAGATCTGGTACTAGCGCCTCCTACGAGCAGTACTTC.

CDR3 amino acids: CASSYQSPPYNSPLHF. CDR3 nucleotides: TGTGCCAGCAGTTATCAGTCCCCCCCCTATAATTCACCCCTCCACTTT. The chain recombines TRBV6-5 with TRBJ1-6; D gene uncertain. Trimming removed 3 bases at V and 2 bases at J, with 11 bases between. The germline V gene encodes CDR1 MNHEY and CDR2 SVGAGI. There are 16 residues in the CDR3.

The chain couples TRBV4-2 to TRBJ2-1; 7 bases are a match to TRBD2. Trimming took 0 bases from V and 1 from J; bases not matched to a gene: 6. This CDR3 spans 17 amino acids. CDR1 and CDR2 from the germline V gene are LGHNA and YNFKEQ. CDR3 in amino acids: CASSQDLRGSSYNEQFF. In DNA, the CDR3 is TGTGCCAGCAGCCAAGATCTGCGGGGGTCGTCCTACAATGAGCAGTTCTTC.

This clone is a singleton in its sample. The rearrangement joins TRBV7-9 to TRBJ2-2; D call uncertain. CDR3 length equals 15 residues. Germline V gene lookup returns CDR1 SEHNR and CDR2 FQNEAQ (reference sequence). The V end lost 6 bases, the J end lost 1 base, and 12 bases lay between the germline ends. The CDR3 protein is CASSFRVGNTGELFF. The CDR3 DNA reads as TGTGCCAGCAGTTTCCGGGTTGGGAACACCGGGGAGCTGTTTTTT. Using reference TRBV7-9 and TRBJ2-2 for the parts outside the CDR3, the full variable domain is DTGVSQNPRHKITKRGQNVTFRCDPISEHNRLYWYRQTLGQGPEFLTYFQNEAQLEKSRLLSDRFSAERPKGSFSTLEIQRTEQGDSAMYLCASSFRVGNTGELFFGEGSRLTVL.

The gene calls are TRBV6-1 and TRBJ1-1; 7 bases are shared with TRBD1. The V gene end was trimmed by 1 base and the J gene end by 2 bases; junction bases not matched to a gene: 10. In germline, CDR1 is MNHNS, CDR2 SASEGT. This CDR3 has 17 amino acids. The CDR3 spells CASSEVVIGGGNTEAFF. The DNA of the CDR3 is TGTGCCAGCAGTGAAGTCGTCATAGGAGGGGGCAACACTGAAGCTTTCTTT.

This sequence joins TRBV6-2 or TRBV6-3 and TRBJ2-7; TRBD2 is a possible D gene (6 bases). Trimming shortened V by 2 bases and J by 6 bases, and 11 bases separated the two germline ends. Germline V gene data show CDR1 as MNHEY and CDR2 as SVGEGT. The CDR3 length is 13 residues. The CDR3 nucleotides are TGTGCCAGCAGTTACATCCAGGGAGGCGAGCAGTACTTC. Translation: CASSYIQGGEQYF.

The chain uses TRBV10-3 and TRBJ2-3; TRBD1 matches at 7 bases. Unmatched junction bases numbered 4, after V lost 4 bases and J lost 0 bases. From germline, CDR1 is ENHRY and CDR2 SYGVKD. This CDR3 region has 15 residues. CDR3 nucleotide sequence: TGTGCCATCAGTGGGGACAGCTTTAGCACAGATACGCAGTATTTT. Residues: CAISGDSFSTDTQYF.

The sample holds a few counts of this clone. Other DNA sequences from this sample encode an identical CDR3 as well. The J gene is TRBJ2-2, the V gene TRBV5-1; 8 bases fit TRBD1. After removal of 0 bases from V and 5 bases from J, the junction contained 3 bases not matched to a gene. This CDR3 comprises 15 residues. Looked up from germline, CDR1 is SGHRS and CDR2 is YFSETQ. The chain's CDR3 is CASSLAQGATGELFF. CDR3 in DNA: TGCGCCAGCAGCTTGGCGCAGGGGGCTACCGGGGAGCTGTTTTTT.

This chain links TRBV10-2 with TRBJ1-4, with TRBD1 matching 12 bases. This CDR3 is 16 amino acids long. The junction had 8 bases not matched to a gene; V was cut back by 4 bases and J by 8 bases. The germline V gene encodes CDR1 WSHSY and CDR2 SAAADI. CDR3 DNA: TGCGCCAGCAGTGGGGCCCAGGGACAGGGGGCCGAAAAACTGTTTTTT. Encoded protein: CASSGAQGQGAEKLFF.

This clone has only a few counts. This chain joins TRBV3-1 (or the pseudogene TRBV3-2) and TRBJ1-6, with 7 bases that match TRBD1. CDR1 and CDR2 (germline): LGHDT, YNNKEL (reference sequence). The CDR3 covers 17 residues. The ends lost 1 base at V and 4 bases at J; junction bases unmatched: 7. CDR3 nucleotide sequence: TGTGCCAGCAGCCAAGGGGAGACAGGGACATATAATTCACCCCTCCACTTT. Translated: CASSQGETGTYNSPLHF.

There are a few counts of this clone. V gene TRBV5-1 combines with J gene TRBJ1-3, with 10 bases aligning to TRBD1. V was clipped by 4 bases and J by 4 bases; unmatched bases: 14. Germline V lookup: CDR1 SGHRS, CDR2 YFSETQ. This CDR3 contains 18 residues. As DNA, the CDR3 is TGCGCCAGCAGCCATACCGGGACAGGGGCCGCTCGGGGAAACACCATATATTTT. The encoded protein is CASSHTGTGAARGNTIYF.

The V gene is TRBV18, the J gene TRBJ1-2; D remains ambiguous. The germline CDR1 and CDR2 sequences are KGHSH and LQKENI. This CDR3 is 15 amino acids long. V lost 0 bases and J lost 4, with 12 bases in between. The DNA for the CDR3 is TGTGCCAGCTCACCACCACGGGTCTTGAGCTATGGCTACACCTTC. This gives the protein CASSPPRVLSYGYTF. Variable domain in full (rest from reference TRBV18 and TRBJ1-2): NAGVMQNPRHLVRRRGQEARLRCSPMKGHSHVYWYRQLPEEGLKFMVYLQKENIIDESGMPKERFSAEFPKEGPSILRIQQVVRGDSAAYFCASSPPRVLSYGYTFGSGTRLTVV.

The genes are TRBV2 and TRBJ1-1, with D maybe TRBD1 (6 bases). Germline V gives CDR1 SNHLY, CDR2 FYNNEI. The CDR3 is 15 residues long. Trimming took 4 bases from V and 2 from J, leaving 14 bases between them. The CDR3 protein is CASSGQGSRNTEAFF. The CDR3 nucleotides are TGTGCCAGCAGTGGGCAGGGGAGTCGTAACACTGAAGCTTTCTTT.